The present entry profiles one TCR beta chain with its context. TCRdb's copy holds only in-frame clones and misses some; the assay was immunoSEQ multiplex PCR. The sample carries approximately 99,000 clones, around 80% recorded once. Germline values: CDR1 MNHEY, CDR2 SVGAGI. The CDR3 consists of 15 residues. The V segment lost 0 bases and the J segment 6 bases; nucleotides outside the gene matches: 5. The sample's time point: after dendritic cell vaccination, including at tumor progression/relapse. Isocitrate dehydrogenase mutation was absent in all glioblastoma patients. This specimen belongs to a study of glioma-infiltrating T cells after dendritic cell vaccination.

This clonotype was obtained from a human donor with glioblastoma. The chain recombines TRBV6-5 with TRBJ2-3; 8 bases map to TRBD2. Sequencing used blood, obtained after dendritic cell vaccination. DNA for the CDR3: TGTGCCAGCAGTTACTCCCGGGGGGGCGAGGATACGCAGTATTTT. Translation gives CASSYSRGGEDTQYF.